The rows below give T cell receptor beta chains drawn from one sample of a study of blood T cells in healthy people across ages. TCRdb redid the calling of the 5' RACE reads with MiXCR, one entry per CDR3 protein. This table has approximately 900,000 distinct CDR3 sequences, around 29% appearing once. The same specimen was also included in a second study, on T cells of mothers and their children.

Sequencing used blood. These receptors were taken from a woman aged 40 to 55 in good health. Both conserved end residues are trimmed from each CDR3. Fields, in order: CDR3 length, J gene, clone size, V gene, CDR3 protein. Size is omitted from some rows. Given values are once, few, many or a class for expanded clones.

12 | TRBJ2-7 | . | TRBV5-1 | ASSLVAGTNEQY
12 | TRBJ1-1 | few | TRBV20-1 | SARDGHRNTEAF
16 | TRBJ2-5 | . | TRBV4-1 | ASSQDTDSPLGKETQY
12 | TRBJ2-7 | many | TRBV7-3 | ASSLTGGPDEQY
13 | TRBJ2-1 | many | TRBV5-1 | ASSYGTGSYNEQF
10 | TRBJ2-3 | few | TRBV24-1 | ATSDPGSTQY
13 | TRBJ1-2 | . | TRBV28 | ASSLPLGSWYGYT
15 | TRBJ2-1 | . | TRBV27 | ASRGLAGRFSYNEQF
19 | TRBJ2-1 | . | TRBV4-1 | ASSQDNSRDRGWGDYNEQF
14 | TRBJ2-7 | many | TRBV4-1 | ASSLDPGTGYYEQY
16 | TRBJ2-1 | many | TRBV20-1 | SARDPMGTTRVGIEQF
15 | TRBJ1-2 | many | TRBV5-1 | ASTAGPGQGAMDGYT
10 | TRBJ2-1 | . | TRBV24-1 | ATSPSYNEQF
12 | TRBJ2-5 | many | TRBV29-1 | SVETGSGGETQY
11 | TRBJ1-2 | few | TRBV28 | ASSLRAVYGYT